A single sample is the source of the 24 T cell receptor beta chains below, sequenced in a study of blood T cells in healthy people across ages. For the second PCR, which ran for about 7 to 11 cycles, a sample-barcoded 5' primer and a J-beta primer mix were used. TCRdb re-derived calls from the 5' RACE reads in MiXCR, one entry per CDR3 protein. The table has 650,000 to 800,000 distinct CDR3 sequences, more than 40% seen once. Sequences were obtained from blood. These receptors came from a man in his 60s in good health.

V gene TRBV20-1 combines with J gene TRBJ2-3; D is possibly TRBD1 or TRBD2 (7 bases each). CDR1 and CDR2 (germline): DFQATT, SNEGSKA (reference sequence). The V and J ends lost 6 bases and 4 bases respectively, with 20 bases between them. The CDR3 length is 15 residues. In DNA form, the CDR3 reads TGCAGTGCGACCAGGGGGGGATTGGTACCAGATACGCAGTATTTT. Its translation: CSATRGGLVPDTQYF.

The chain couples TRBV5-6 to TRBJ2-7; D possibly matches TRBD1 or TRBD2 (7 bases each). The length of the CDR3 is 17 residues. Trimming removed 0 bases at V and 1 base at J, with 17 bases between. CDR1 is SGHDT, CDR2 YYEEEE, per germline. The CDR3 region is CASSLDRGAGPSYEQYF. CDR3 sequence (DNA): TGTGCCAGCAGCTTGGACAGGGGAGCGGGGCCTTCCTACGAGCAGTACTTC.

This clonotype was seen many times. The genes are TRBV7-2 and TRBJ2-1; 7 nucleotides agree with TRBD2. The germline gives CDR1 SGHTA, CDR2 FQGNSA. This CDR3 is built from 14 residues. The ends lost 7 bases at V and 5 bases at J; junction bases unmatched: 8. CDR3 DNA sequence: TGTGCCAGCACCTCTCGGCGGGGGAACAATGAGCAGTTCTTC. Encoded protein: CASTSRRGNNEQFF.

The chain joins TRBV5-1 to TRBJ1-2; the match to TRBD1 covers 7 bases. The CDR3 extends over 14 amino acids. Looked up from germline, CDR1 is SGHRS and CDR2 is YFSETQ. Trimming at V came to 5 bases and at J to 2 bases, leaving 6 bases not matched to a gene. CDR3 sequence: CASRGDSKNYGYTF. The CDR3 DNA is TGCGCCAGCAGAGGGGACAGCAAGAACTATGGCTACACCTTC.

There are a few counts of this clonotype. The chain combines TRBV20-1 with TRBJ2-1, with 10 bases matching TRBD2. The germline V gene encodes CDR1 DFQATT and CDR2 SNEGSKA (reference sequence). This CDR3 has 14 amino acids. The CDR3 reads CGEAGGPSYNEQFF. The CDR3 DNA reads as TGCGGAGAAGCGGGGGGGCCTTCCTACAATGAGCAGTTCTTC.

This clonotype occurred a few times. The rearrangement links TRBV6-2 or TRBV6-3 to TRBJ2-1; D call uncertain. Germline CDR1 is MNHEY and CDR2 is SVGEGT. V shed 6 bases and J shed 0 bases, with 15 bases lying between them. CDR3 length: 16 amino acids. This chain's CDR3 is CASSDYHGSSYNEQFF. Here the CDR3 DNA reads TGTGCCAGCAGCGATTACCATGGTTCCTCCTACAATGAGCAGTTCTTC.

The genes are TRBV25-1 and TRBJ2-7, with D tentatively TRBD1 or TRBD2 (5 bases each). The germline CDR1 and CDR2 sequences are MGHDK and SYGVNS. The CDR3 runs 12 residues. V shed 8 bases and J shed 3 bases, with 11 bases lying between them. CDR3 coding DNA: TGTGCCAGCGGGGACCGCAACTACGAGCAGTACTTC. This sequence encodes CASGDRNYEQYF.

This chain joins TRBV6-5 and TRBJ2-6, with D hard to call. Germline lookup yields CDR1 MNHEY and CDR2 SVGAGI. The CDR3 extends over 14 amino acids. Trimming took off 8 bases at V and 0 bases at J, with 8 bases between the two ends. The CDR3 loop is CASAWVSGANVLTF. CDR3 sequence (DNA): TGTGCCAGCGCCTGGGTCTCTGGGGCCAACGTCCTGACTTTC.

The CDR3 DNA is TGTGCCAGCAGCTTTAGAACAGAAAAGCTCTATGGCTACACCTTC. Translation gives CASSFRTEKLYGYTF. This chain uses TRBV11-2 with TRBJ1-2, with no clear D. Germline loops: CDR1 SGHAT, CDR2 FQNNGV. The CDR3 has 15 amino acids. The V end lost 3 bases, the J end lost 4 bases, and 15 bases lay between the germline ends.

The genes are TRBV6-1 and TRBJ1-5; TRBD1 aligns across 9 bases. The CDR3 consists of 14 residues. Per germline, CDR1 MNHNS and CDR2 SASEGT. V shed 8 bases and J 3 bases; nucleotides not matched to a gene: 5. CDR3 coding DNA: TGTGCCAGCCATGGGGACAGGGTCAATCAGCCCCAGCATTTT. This translates into CASHGDRVNQPQHF.

The count of this clonotype is one. The chain carries TRBV11-2 and TRBJ2-7; TRBD1 agrees at 7 bases. CDR3 length: 15 amino acids. Germline CDR1 reads SGHAT; CDR2 reads FQNNGV. The trim removed 4 bases at V and 0 bases at J, leaving 6 bases unmatched. The CDR3 reads CASSSLRDSSYEQYF. The CDR3 DNA is TGTGCCAGCAGCTCGCTCCGGGACAGCTCCTACGAGCAGTACTTC.

The genes are TRBV5-1 and TRBJ2-7; TRBD1 aligns across 9 bases. Germline V gene data show CDR1 as SGHRS and CDR2 as YFSETQ. Trimming removed 0 bases from V and 3 bases from J; junction bases left unmatched: 7. The CDR3 covers 16 residues. This CDR3 reads CASSLAGGQGHYEQYF. For the CDR3, the DNA is TGCGCCAGCAGCTTGGCCGGGGGACAGGGTCACTACGAGCAGTACTTC.

The sample holds many counts of this clonotype. The chain joins TRBV5-1 to TRBJ2-7; 8 nucleotides align to TRBD1. The CDR3 is 15 residues long. The trim removed 4 bases at V and 0 bases at J, leaving 6 bases unmatched. Germline assignment: CDR1 SGHRS and CDR2 YFSETQ. The CDR3 DNA is TGCGCCAGCAGCCCTGGTGGGACAGGCTCCTACGAGCAGTACTTC. Translating gives CASSPGGTGSYEQYF.

This clonotype has a handful of counts. This sequence joins TRBV28 and TRBJ2-6; D call uncertain. This CDR3 has 13 residues. Trimming removed 5 bases from V and 4 bases from J, with 6 bases in between. Germline V lookup: CDR1 MDHEN, CDR2 SYDVKM. CDR3 nucleotide sequence: TGTGCCAGCAGTCACCCGGGGGCCAACGTCCTGACTTTC. Protein: CASSHPGANVLTF.

The rearrangement uses TRBV12-3 or TRBV12-4 and TRBJ2-1, with TRBD2 identical over 8 bases. The CDR3 contains 15 residues. J was trimmed by 5 bases and V by 8 bases; bases with no gene match: 11. The CDR3 DNA reads as TGTGCCAGCGGGCACCCGGGAGGGCGGCACAATGAGCAGTTCTTC. Residues: CASGHPGGRHNEQFF.

CDR3 residues: CSARKSETQYF. CDR3 in DNA: TGCAGTGCTAGAAAATCAGAGACCCAGTACTTC. This chain joins TRBV20-1 and TRBJ2-5; no firm D call. CDR1 is DFQATT, CDR2 SNEGSKA, per germline (reference sequence). The CDR3 is 11 residues long. With 2 bases removed from V and 4 bases from J, the gap between germline ends came to 5 bases.

The V and J genes are TRBV20-1 and TRBJ1-3; possible D gene TRBD1, 6 bases. This CDR3 is built from 16 residues. Germline CDR1 is DFQATT and CDR2 is SNEGSKA (reference sequence). Trimming took 3 bases from V and 4 from J, leaving 19 bases between them. The CDR3 sequence: CSARVQGHGDGNTIYF. The DNA for the CDR3 is TGCAGTGCTAGGGTCCAGGGGCATGGGGACGGAAACACCATATATTTT.

This clonotype was counted only a few times. The chain couples TRBV5-1 to TRBJ2-7; a possible D gene is TRBD1 (6 bases). The CDR3 runs to 14 residues. Trimming took 0 bases from V and 7 from J, leaving 14 bases between them. Germline lookup yields CDR1 SGHRS and CDR2 YFSETQ. CDR3 bases: TGCGCCAGCAGCTTGGCCGGGACACTGGGGGAGCAGTACTTC. This gives the protein CASSLAGTLGEQYF.

This clonotype was observed at least ten times. The rearrangement uses TRBV25-1 and TRBJ2-1; D is unclear. Trimming shortened V by 3 bases and J by 8 bases, and 11 bases separated the two germline ends. This CDR3 contains 13 residues. Germline-derived CDR1 and CDR2 are MGHDK and SYGVNS. CDR3 nucleotides: TGTGCCAGCAGTGACTCGTTCGTGGATGAGCAGTTCTTC. Translating it yields CASSDSFVDEQFF.

This clonotype has a count of ten or more. This rearrangement joins TRBV20-1 to TRBJ1-2, with 7 positions matching TRBD1. Germline V gene sequence: CDR1 DFQATT, CDR2 SNEGSKA (reference sequence). Unmatched junction bases numbered 11, after V lost 3 bases and J lost 7 bases. The CDR3 has 14 residues. In nucleotides, the CDR3 is TGCAGTGCTAGCAGGGGGGGGCCTAATGGTGGCTACACCTTC. It specifies CSASRGGPNGGYTF.

The chain carries TRBV2 and TRBJ2-5, with 9 positions matching TRBD1. Germline CDR1 SNHLY, CDR2 FYNNEI. This CDR3 is 14 amino acids long. V lost 7 bases to trimming and J lost 2 bases; unmatched junction nucleotides: 5. In nucleotides, the CDR3 is TGTGCCAGCAAGCGGACAGGGGTACAAGAGACCCAGTACTTC. It encodes CASKRTGVQETQYF.

In this sample, this clonotype turned up a few times. The chain combines TRBV29-1 with TRBJ1-5; TRBD1 might be the D (6 bases). Trimming removed 6 bases at V and 3 bases at J, with 9 bases between. The CDR3 totals 12 residues. Germline assignment: CDR1 SQVTM and CDR2 ANQGSEA. Written as DNA, the CDR3 is TGCAGCGTACGGACAGACAATCAGCCCCAGCATTTT. It translates to CSVRTDNQPQHF.

The chain uses TRBV20-1 and TRBJ1-5; D may be TRBD1 (6 bases). The germline CDR1 and CDR2 sequences are DFQATT and SNEGSKA (reference sequence). This CDR3 has 15 residues. The germline V and J ends were trimmed by 2 bases and 3 bases, with 14 bases remaining between them. CDR3: CSARTGGSINQPQHF. The DNA of the CDR3 is TGCAGTGCTAGAACCGGGGGCAGCATCAATCAGCCCCAGCATTTT.

This clonotype was recorded a few times. The chain recombines TRBV7-9 with TRBJ1-3; 10 nucleotides align to TRBD1. Germline CDR1 reads SEHNR; CDR2 reads FQNEAQ (reference sequence). Trimming cost V 5 bases and J 7 bases; bases outside gene matches: 11. CDR3 size: 16 residues. The CDR3 nucleotides read TGTGCCAGCAGCCCATCCGGGACAGGGGAACAGAACACCATATATTTT. This codes for CASSPSGTGEQNTIYF.